The subject of this entry is one T cell receptor (beta chain). Its recognized antigen is unknown. No base qualities exist here, and no much larger clone lies one base off it. What this sample's time point label stands for: baseline before first vaccination. Vaccinee samples were obtained from the UK trials COV001 and COV002, which included a single-blind randomized controlled phase 2/3 trial of AZD1222 (ChAdOx1 nCoV-19) in healthy adults. For TCRbeta chain sequencing, PBMC samples from trial participants were taken at day 0 and at day 28 after the second dose. The CDR3 regions of human TCRbeta chains were subjected to immunosequencing. In the authors' own workflow: Repertoire TCRs were checked for matches against a reference library of SARS-CoV-2-specific TCRs that had been generated using the MIRA antigen-specificity platform. Breadth was defined as the fraction of unique TCRs that were SARS-CoV-2-associated, and depth was defined as the fraction of total T cells that were SARS-CoV-2-associated. Using the MIRA data, each spike-specific TCR was assigned both to the spike region to which the TCR was reactive and to a CD4 or CD8 class. Log10-transformed breadth and depth values were compared by one-way ANOVA with Sidak's multiple comparisons tests. What TCRdb holds here is the immuneACCESS table cut down to in-frame rearrangements. Part of the clones is not present; checked against another copy, under half of the missing clones reflect an unresolved V gene, and the others are unexplained. The V and J calls and the clone size are those of that table, but D and trimming were determined from the DNA. The sample table lists approximately 100,000 clones, about nine tenths of them with a count of one. In total, the top ten clones hold over 4.5% of the sample.

The CDR3 covers 20 residues, taking in both the cysteine and the phenylalanine. Of all the DNA, just the CDR3 is kept, 60 bases in frame from base 1. Via the germline V gene (reference sequence), CDR1 is MNHEY and CDR2 SMNVEV. Clipping removes 0 bases from V and 0 bases from J, with 6 as the unmatched junction base count. The entry originates in a study of T cell responses to AZD1222 COVID-19 vaccine (dated by TCRdb to 2020 to 2023). For context, the study as a whole: AZD1222 recipients whose second dose came at about 4 weeks and those whose second dose came at about 12 weeks were combined into one group, since spike-specific TCR depth and breadth did not differ between the two schedules. TCR sequencing covered some 250 trial participants: about 210 given two doses of AZD1222 and around 26 given two doses of MenACWY control vaccine. Enrollment into the trials was organized by age into subgroups of 18-55, 56-69 and 70-plus years, and those subgroups contained approximately 160, 26 and 62 TCR-sequenced participants, respectively. Points the paper makes about the study in general: Because no day 14 peak-response samples were available, repertoires were characterized only after the peak T cell response. In the small 56-69-year group, the increase in depth fell short of significance, most likely because of low power. Only five to seven AZD1222 recipients were SARS-CoV-2 seropositive at baseline, limiting conclusions about previously exposed vaccinees. The whole spike protein was spanned by vaccine-associated CD4 TCRs, and dominant responses were seen in regions 160-218 and 743-854. Reportedly, almost half of the unique spike-specific TCRs recognized epitopes lying outside the regions that are mutated in the B.1.351 and B.1.1.7 variants. After two AZD1222 doses, spike-specific TCR breadth and depth were significantly higher than at day 0 and than in MenACWY recipients. Most participants were white British and females outnumbered males, and the authors suggested that clonal diversity may have been underestimated.

This sequence uses TRBV27 and TRBJ2-1, with 15 central nucleotides matching TRBD2. Source: peripheral blood, taken on day 0 of AZD1222 vaccination. The sequence was obtained from an adult in good health. The CDR3 reads as follows: CASSLSLGLAGGSSYNEQFF. The nucleotide sequence reads as follows: TGTGCCAGCAGTTTATCCCTTGGACTAGCGGGAGGGAGCTCCTACAATGAGCAGTTCTTC.